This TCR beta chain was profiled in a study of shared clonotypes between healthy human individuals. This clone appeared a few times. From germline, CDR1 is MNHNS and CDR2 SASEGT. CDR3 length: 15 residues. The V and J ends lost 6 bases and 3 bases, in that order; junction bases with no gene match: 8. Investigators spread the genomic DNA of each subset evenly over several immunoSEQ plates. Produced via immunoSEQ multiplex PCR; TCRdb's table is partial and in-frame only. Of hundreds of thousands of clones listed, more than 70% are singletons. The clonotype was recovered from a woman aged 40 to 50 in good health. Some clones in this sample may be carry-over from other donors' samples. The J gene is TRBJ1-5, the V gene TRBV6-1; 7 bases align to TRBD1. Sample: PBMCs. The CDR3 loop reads CASRTPGGDNQPQHF. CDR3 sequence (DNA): TGTGCCAGCAGGACCCCAGGGGGAGACAATCAGCCCCAGCATTTT.